The clone carrying this T cell receptor (beta chain) came up many times. The antigen is not known. Unique molecular identifiers tagged individual cDNA molecules. MiXCR was run by TCRdb on the 5' RACE reads, yielding one entry per CDR3 protein. Altogether around 30,000 distinct CDR3 sequences are present, roughly 5.1% being singletons, with the ten largest covering 10% to 13%. The sample belongs to a study of early T cells in non-severe SARS-CoV-2 infection. About the study: The sequenced material was bulk RNA from unsorted whole blood, and its chains were unpaired.

Study conclusions and caveats: The study's VDJdb matching favored anti-spike CD8 responses and missed private and CD4 specificities.

The length of the CDR3 is 15 residues. Germline CDR1 is LGHNA and CDR2 is YNFKEQ. With 1 base clipped from V and 3 bases from J, the junction kept 2 bases outside the gene matches. The clonotype originates from an adult who was a healthcare worker with PCR-confirmed SARS-CoV-2 infection or an uninfected control (not recorded which). Sequences were obtained from whole blood. The chain joins TRBV4-2 to TRBJ2-2; 7 nucleotides agree with TRBD1. The CDR3 spells CASSQGQGDTGELFF. CDR3 DNA sequence: TGTGCCAGCAGCCAAGGACAGGGAGACACCGGGGAGCTGTTTTTT.